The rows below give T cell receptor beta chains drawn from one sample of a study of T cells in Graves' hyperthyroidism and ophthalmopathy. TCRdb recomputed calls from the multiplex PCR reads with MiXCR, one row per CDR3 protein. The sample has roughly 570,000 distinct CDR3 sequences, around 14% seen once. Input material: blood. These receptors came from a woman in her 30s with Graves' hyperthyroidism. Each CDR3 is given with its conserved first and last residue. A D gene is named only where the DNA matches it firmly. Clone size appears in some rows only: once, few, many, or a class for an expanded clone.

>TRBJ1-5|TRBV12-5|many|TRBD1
TGTGCTAGTGGTAGGGACAGGGAAGGTCAGCCCCAGCATTTT
CASGRDREGQPQHF
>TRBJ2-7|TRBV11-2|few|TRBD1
TGTGCCAGCAGTCGACGGGGACAGGGATCCTACGAGCAGTACTTC
CASSRRGQGSYEQYF
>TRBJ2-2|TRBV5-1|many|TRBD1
TGCGCCAGCAGCTTTGACGGCAGGGGGACCGGGGAGCTGTTTTTT
CASSFDGRGTGELFF
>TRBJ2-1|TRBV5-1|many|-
TGCGCCAGCAGCTTGGGACAGGGAGGAGGTGAGCAGTTCTTC
CASSLGQGGGEQFF
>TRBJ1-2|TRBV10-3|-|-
TGTGCCATCAGTGGAGATGGGGACGGCTGTGGCTACACCTTC
CAISGDGDGCGYTF
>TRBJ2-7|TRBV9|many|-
TGTGCCAGCAGCCTCAACTTAGGGCCGGGCGAGCAGTACTTC
CASSLNLGPGEQYF
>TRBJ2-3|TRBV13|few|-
TGTGCCAGCAGCCCCTCGCGACAAGCAGATACGCAGTATTTT
CASSPSRQADTQYF
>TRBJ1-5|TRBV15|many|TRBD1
TGTGCCACCACCCGACAGGGTTATCAGCCCCAGCATTTT
CATTRQGYQPQHF
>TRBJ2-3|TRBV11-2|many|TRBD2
TGTGCCAGCAGCCATTCTAGCGGGAGTGGGCAGTATTTT
CASSHSSGSGQYF
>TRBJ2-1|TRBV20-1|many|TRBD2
TGCAGTGCTAGAGCCGGGCTAGCGGGAGGGCCGAAGTATCCGGAGCAGTTCTTC
CSARAGLAGGPKYPEQFF
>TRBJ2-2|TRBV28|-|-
TGTGCCAGCAGTACCGGACCCGGGGAGCTGTTTTTT
CASSTGPGELFF
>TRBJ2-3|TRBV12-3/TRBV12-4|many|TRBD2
TGTGCCAGCAGCTACACTAGCGGGAGTAGAGATACGCAGTATTTT
CASSYTSGSRDTQYF
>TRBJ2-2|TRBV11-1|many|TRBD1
TGTGCCAGCAGCTTATTACAGGGGGCAACCGGGGAGCTGTTTTTT
CASSLLQGATGELFF
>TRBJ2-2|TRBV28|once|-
TGTGCCAGCAGTCCAATCTTAGACAGCCCTGCCCTGTTTTTT
CASSPILDSPALFF
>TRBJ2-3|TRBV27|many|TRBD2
TGTGCCAGCTGCTTAGCGGGAGGGCTCACAGATACGCAGTATTTT
CASCLAGGLTDTQYF
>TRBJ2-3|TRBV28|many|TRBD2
TGTGCCGGAACCCCCGAGGGAAACGTCGCGGGAGGTCCCACGGGTACGCAGTATTTT
CAGTPEGNVAGGPTGTQYF
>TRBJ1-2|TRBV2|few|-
TGTGCCAGTCAGGGAGAGGGGAACTATGGCTACACCTTC
CASQGEGNYGYTF
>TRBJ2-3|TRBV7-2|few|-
TGTGCCGGCAGCGCCCTGGTGATGCGCACAGATACGCAGTATTTT
CAGSALVMRTDTQYF
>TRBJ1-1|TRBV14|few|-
TGTGCCAGCAGCCAAGCCCGAGGAAGCACTGAAGCTTTCTTT
CASSQARGSTEAFF
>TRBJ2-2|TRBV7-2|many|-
TGTGCCAGCAGCTCCTACAGGAACACCGGGGAGCTGTTTTTT
CASSSYRNTGELFF
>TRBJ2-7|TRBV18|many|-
TGTGCCAGCTCAGACAAGGGACCCCCCTCCTACGAGCAGTACTTC
CASSDKGPPSYEQYF
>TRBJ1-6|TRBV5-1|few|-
TGCGCCAGCAGCTTGGACAGGGATCGACCCCTCCACTTT
CASSLDRDRPLHF
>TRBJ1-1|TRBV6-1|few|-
TGTGCCAGCAGTTATGACACTGAAGCTTTCTTT
CASSYDTEAFF
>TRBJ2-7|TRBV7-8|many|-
TGTGCCAGCAGCTTAGACGGATTCAACTACGAGCAGTACTTC
CASSLDGFNYEQYF
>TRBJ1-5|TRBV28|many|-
TGTGCCAGCAGTCGCCTTAGCAATCAGCCCCAGCATTTT
CASSRLSNQPQHF
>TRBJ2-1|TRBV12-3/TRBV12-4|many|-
TGTGCCAGCAGTTTCGGGACTGTACAATATGAGCAGTTCTTC
CASSFGTVQYEQFF
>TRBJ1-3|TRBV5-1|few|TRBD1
TGCGCCAGCAGTGAAGGAGGGACAGACCCTGGAAACACCATATATTTT
CASSEGGTDPGNTIYF
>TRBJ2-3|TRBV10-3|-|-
TGTGCCATCACGGACGGGAAAGGGCGGTCTAGGAATACGCAGTATTTT
CAITDGKGRSRNTQYF
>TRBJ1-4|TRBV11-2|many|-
TGTGCCAGCGGGGATAATGAAAAACTGTTTTTT
CASGDNEKLFF
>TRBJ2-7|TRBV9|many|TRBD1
TGTGCCAGCAGCGGCCACGGGACAGGGCCCTACGAGCAGTACTTC
CASSGHGTGPYEQYF
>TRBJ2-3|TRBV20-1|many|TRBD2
TGCAGTGCTAGAGATCGGCGGGGGGCCACCCCTAGGGATACGCAGTATTTT
CSARDRRGATPRDTQYF
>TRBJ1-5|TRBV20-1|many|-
TGCAGTGCTAGAACTGGAAGCAATCAGCCCCAGCATTTT
CSARTGSNQPQHF
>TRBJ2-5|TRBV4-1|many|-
TGCGCCAGCAGCCAAGTTTTAGCAGAGACCCAGTACTTC
CASSQVLAETQYF
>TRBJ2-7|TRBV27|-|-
TGTGCCAGCAGTTTACGGGGCGACAGGTCCTACGAGCAGTACTTC
CASSLRGDRSYEQYF
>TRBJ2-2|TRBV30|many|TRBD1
TGTGCCTGGAGGGACAGGTTCGCCGGGGAGCTGTTTTTT
CAWRDRFAGELFF
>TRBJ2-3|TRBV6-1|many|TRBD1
TGTGCCAGCAGTCGCGGGACAGGGGAAGATACGCAGTATTTT
CASSRGTGEDTQYF
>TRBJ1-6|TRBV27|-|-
TGTGCCAGCAGTTTAGGGTCTCGTACGGATTCACCCCTCCACTTT
CASSLGSRTDSPLHF
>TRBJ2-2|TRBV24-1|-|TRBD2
TGTGCCACCAGTGAACCGACTAGCGGGTACACCGGGGAGCTGTTTTTT
CATSEPTSGYTGELFF
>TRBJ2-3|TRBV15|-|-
TGTGCCACCAGCAGCAACAGGGGGGGCGCCACAGATACGCAGTATTTT
CATSSNRGGATDTQYF
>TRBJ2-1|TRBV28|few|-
TGTGCCAGCAGCCCCTATGGAATCCGGGACGGCAGATACAATGAGCAGTTCTTC
CASSPYGIRDGRYNEQFF
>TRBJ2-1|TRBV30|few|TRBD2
TGTGCCTGGAGTGTACTTTTGGGGCTAGCGGGAGGGTGGCAGTTCTTC
CAWSVLLGLAGGWQFF
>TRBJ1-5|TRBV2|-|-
TGTGCCAGCAGCCACGGAGATAGCAATCAGCCCCAGCATTTT
CASSHGDSNQPQHF
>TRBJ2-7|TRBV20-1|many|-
TGCAGTGCTAGCCACGGCCTAGGACCCTACGAGCAGTACTTC
CSASHGLGPYEQYF
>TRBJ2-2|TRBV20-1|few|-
TGCAGTGCTAGCCCATCACGGAACACCGGGGAGCTGTTTTTT
CSASPSRNTGELFF
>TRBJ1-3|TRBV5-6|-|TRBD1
TGTGCCAGCAGCTTGCTCAGGGGGCCGAACACCATATATTTT
CASSLLRGPNTIYF
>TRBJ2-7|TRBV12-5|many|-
TGTGCTAGTCAGTCCAGCCAGATCGGCGAGCAGTACTTC
CASQSSQIGEQYF
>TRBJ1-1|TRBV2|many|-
TGTGCCAGCAGACCCGGACTTGCGAACACTGAAGCTTTCTTT
CASRPGLANTEAFF
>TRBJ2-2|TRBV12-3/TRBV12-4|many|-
TGTGCCAGCAAGCCGGGACGAGCGAACACCGGGGAGCTGTTTTTT
CASKPGRANTGELFF
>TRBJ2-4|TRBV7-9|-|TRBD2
TGTGCCAGCAGCCTCCCTGGGCTAGCGGGAGATTTAGCCAAAAACATTCAGTACTTC
CASSLPGLAGDLAKNIQYF
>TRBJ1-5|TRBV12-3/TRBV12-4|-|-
TGTGCCAGCAGTTTACAAGGGGCAGCCCAGCCCCAGCATTTT
CASSLQGAAQPQHF